One sample yielded the 31 T cell receptor beta chains listed below, sequenced in a study of tumor-infiltrating lymphocytes in primary liver carcinoma (dated by TCRdb to about 2017). The data were produced on an Illumina HiSeq 2500. Using a constant-region primer and ProtoScript II reverse transcriptase, TCRbeta-specific cDNA was reverse-transcribed from 450 to 650 ng total RNA. The TCRbeta libraries were prepared through three rounds of nested multiplex PCR following a slightly modified ARM-PCR procedure. Each of the first two PCR rounds ran for approximately 10 cycles using multiplex TRBV1-TRBV30 forward primers together with a Cbeta reverse primer. The public sequencing data were trimmed at Q25 with fastp and processed into clonotypes with MiXCR by TCRdb, which kept only in-frame beta chains. Rows with a matching CDR3 protein are joined into one entry that keeps the most common DNA and genes. Present in this sample are 100,000 to 150,000 distinct CDR3 sequences, 55% to 75% of which were seen just once. 7% to 10% of the sample is taken by the ten largest.

Without any cell sorting, total RNA and DNA were co-extracted from around 18-30 mg of bulk tissue using the AllPrep DNA/RNA mini kit. Sequencing used liver tumor tissue from sampling region 3. The cell subset or site label for this specimen denotes: tumor region T3, left-lateral pole. These receptors were taken from a woman aged 55 to 70 with primary liver carcinoma and hepatitis B virus infection.

This clonotype was seen only a few times. A much bigger clone sits one base away, suggesting this may be a read error. The chain links TRBV14 to TRBJ1-2; D unresolved. CDR1 SGHDN and CDR2 FVKESK come from the germline V gene. The CDR3 covers 13 residues. CDR3 sequence: CACSQGYRYGYTF. The CDR3 region has the DNA TGTGCCTGCAGCCAAGGGTACAGATATGGCTACACCTTC.

On this clonotype itself: This may stem from a read error, because a much larger clone lies one nucleotide away. This chain uses TRBV12-3 or TRBV12-4 with TRBJ2-1, with 10 nucleotides matching TRBD2. V lost 10 bases to trimming and J lost 6 bases; unmatched junction nucleotides: 9. The CDR3 totals 14 residues. CDR3 sequence: CATPGASGSNEQFF. DNA of the CDR3: TGTGCCACCCCAGGCGCTAGCGGGAGCAATGAGCAGTTCTTC.

This clonotype was found many times. V gene TRBV5-1 combines with J gene TRBJ2-7; D perhaps matches TRBD1 (5 bases). This CDR3 has 15 residues. Trimming took off 0 bases at V and 2 bases at J, with 12 bases between the two ends. Germline V lookup: CDR1 SGHRS, CDR2 YFSETQ. The CDR3 DNA reads as TGCGCCAGCAGCTTGGGTGTTTCAGGGACCTACGAGCAGTACTTC. This encodes CASSLGVSGTYEQYF.

As to this clonotype: At one end, the junction sequence differs from germline, possibly due to a read error. V and J are TRBV12-3 or TRBV12-4 and TRBJ1-4; D not certain. The CDR3 runs 14 residues. The CDR3: CASSFRHGSGKLFF. DNA of the CDR3: TGTGCCAGTAGTTTTCGGCATGGTAGCGGAAAACTGTTTTTT.

This clonotype was seen only once. Germline is not matched at one junction end, which may reflect a read error. In nucleotides, the CDR3 is TGTGACAGCAGCTTGGCGCCCGGCTCAGATACTCAGTATTTT. It is translated as CDSSLAPGSDTQYF. The chain is built from TRBV5-4 and TRBJ2-3; no definite D call. The CDR3 sequence is 14 residues long. Germline-derived CDR1 and CDR2 are SGHNT and YYREEE (reference sequence).

Remarks on this clonotype: Sequence at one end of the junction differs from germline and may be a read error. The J gene is TRBJ1-2, the V gene TRBV11-2; D ambiguous. The CDR3 runs 13 residues. Germline CDR1 reads SGHAT; CDR2 reads FQNNGV. The CDR3 region has the DNA TGTGCCAGCGACCAGGCAGGATCGTATGGCTACATCTTC. It is translated as CASDQAGSYGYIF.

This clonotype was recorded at least ten times. This chain uses TRBV12-3 or TRBV12-4 with TRBJ2-5; 15 bases match TRBD2. The CDR3 is 17 residues long. V was pared by 5 bases and J by 2 bases, with 6 bases of the junction left unmatched. The CDR3 reads CASSPGLAGGTQETQYF. The CDR3 DNA reads TGTGCCAGCAGTCCCGGACTAGCGGGAGGGACTCAAGAGACCCAGTACTTC.

This chain links TRBV6-4 with TRBJ2-3; 8 bases line up with TRBD2. This CDR3 has 15 residues. Germline V gene lookup returns CDR1 MRHNA and CDR2 SNTAGT. V lost 3 bases to trimming and J lost 5 bases; unmatched junction nucleotides: 7. As DNA, the CDR3 is TGTGCCAGCAGTGAATCCTCGGGAGGGAAAGATACGCAGTATTTT. This encodes CASSESSGGKDTQYF.

The CDR3 bases are TGTGCCAGCAGCCCCCTGGGACTAGCGGGAGAGGGTAAGCGGGAGCAGTTCTTC. This sequence encodes CASSPLGLAGEGKREQFF. This sequence joins TRBV7-9 and TRBJ2-1; 14 bases agree with TRBD2. The CDR3 totals 18 residues. Germline CDR1 is SEHNR and CDR2 is FQNEAQ (reference sequence). Losses at the gene ends were 5 bases for V and 10 bases for J; bases not matched to a gene: 16.

Notes on this clonotype: Given a much more abundant clone one base away, this may be a read error. The J gene is TRBJ2-2, the V gene TRBV10-3; 7 positions match TRBD1. The trim removed 3 bases at V and 1 base at J, leaving 5 bases unmatched. There are 16 residues in the CDR3. The germline CDR1 and CDR2 sequences are ENHRY and SYGVKD. This CDR3 reads CAISESGGMNTGELFF. In nucleotides, the CDR3 is TGTGCCATCAGTGAATCAGGGGGTATGAACACCGGGGAGCTGTTTTTT.

The chain carries TRBV11-2 and TRBJ2-3; 7 bases match TRBD2. The V gene's germline CDR1 is SGHAT and CDR2 FQNNGV. V shed 7 bases and J 0 bases; nucleotides not matched to a gene: 16. This CDR3 comprises 18 residues. The CDR3 region has the DNA TGTGCCAGCACCTCTGTACTAGCGAGAGTACTGAGCACAGATACGCAGTATTTT. As protein: CASTSVLARVLSTDTQYF.

The chain recombines TRBV12-3 or TRBV12-4 with TRBJ2-7; D unclear. This CDR3 comprises 10 residues. Trimming removed 8 bases from V and 6 bases from J, with 8 bases in between. For the CDR3, the DNA is TGTGCCAGCCCCGGGCTCGAGCAGTACTTC. Translation: CASPGLEQYF.

V is TRBV28 and J is TRBJ2-2; D is possibly TRBD1 or TRBD2 (5 bases each). In germline, CDR1 is MDHEN, CDR2 SYDVKM. Trimming cost V 1 base and J 3 bases, with 12 bases left between them. The CDR3 consists of 16 residues. The CDR3 nucleotides read TGTGCCAGCAGTTTATCCCACCCGGGGCACACCGGGGAGCTGTTTTTT. As protein: CASSLSHPGHTGELFF.

With regard to this clonotype: Sequence at one end of the junction differs from germline and may be a read error. The chain joins TRBV11-2 to TRBJ2-7, with D unclear. The germline gives CDR1 SGHAT, CDR2 FQNNGV. The CDR3 length is 15 residues. The CDR3 protein is CASNLEWWQVYEQYF. CDR3 DNA sequence: TGTGCTAGCAACTTAGAGTGGTGGCAGGTCTACGAGCAGTACTTC.

V is TRBV5-6 and J is TRBJ2-3, with D possibly being TRBD2 (6 bases). The V end lost 4 bases, the J end lost 3 bases, and 24 bases lay between the germline ends. The CDR3 runs to 18 residues. Germline CDR1 SGHDT, CDR2 YYEEEE. The CDR3 spells CASSRVGFSGGPTDTQYF. The CDR3 DNA sequence: TGTGCCAGCAGCCGGGTAGGGTTTTCTGGAGGGCCAACAGATACGCAGTATTTT.

A single count supports this clonotype. At one of its ends the junction is not consistent with the germline gene, which may arise from a read error. The genes are TRBV12-3 or TRBV12-4 and TRBJ1-4; the match to TRBD1 covers 7 bases. This CDR3 contains 13 residues. The CDR3 protein is CTSSLGQDEKLFF. CDR3 in DNA: TGTACCAGCAGTTTAGGACAGGATGAAAAACTGTTTTTT.

On this clonotype itself: This may arise from a read error, as a much more abundant clone is one base away. This chain links TRBV29-1 with TRBJ2-7; tentatively, D is TRBD1 or TRBD2 (5 bases each). V was clipped by 4 bases and J by 5 bases, with 24 bases between them. The CDR3 sequence is 16 residues long. The germline V gene encodes CDR1 SQVTM and CDR2 ANQGSEA. The CDR3 nucleotides read TGCAGCGTTGGTACTGGGGCTAGCAGGAGTCTCCACGAGCAGTACTTC. Its translation is CSVGTGASRSLHEQYF.

This clonotype was seen once. At one end the junction does not follow the germline gene, possibly because of a read error. The chain links TRBV11-3 to TRBJ2-1, with 7 positions matching TRBD2. The CDR3 has 17 residues. The germline V gene has CDR1 SGHNT and CDR2 YENEEA. As DNA, the CDR3 is TGTGCCAGCAGCTTAGGTCGGGGGGAGTGGGGTGCCGATGAGCAGAACTTC. The encoded protein is CASSLGRGEWGADEQNF.

There are many counts of this clonotype. The chain carries TRBV4-2 and TRBJ1-2; D call uncertain. Germline V gene sequence: CDR1 LGHNA, CDR2 YNFKEQ. The ends were cut back, 3 bases at V and 3 bases at J, with 11 bases in the middle. The CDR3 has 14 residues. The CDR3 sequence is CASSQDEGYYGYTF. The CDR3 nucleotides are TGTGCCAGCAGCCAGGATGAAGGATACTATGGCTACACCTTC.

This sequence joins TRBV11-2 and TRBJ2-3; maybe TRBD2 (6 bases). This CDR3 has 14 residues. The germline V and J ends were trimmed by 7 bases and 5 bases, with 16 bases remaining between them. Germline assignment: CDR1 SGHAT and CDR2 FQNNGV. CDR3 residues: CASIPDGEVDTQYF. The CDR3 region has the DNA TGTGCCAGCATCCCGGACGGGGAGGTAGATACGCAGTATTTT.

As for this clonotype: It may be a read error: a sequence one base away is much more abundant. V is TRBV5-1 and J is TRBJ2-7; D may be TRBD2 (7 bases). Trimming removed 3 bases at V and 6 bases at J, with 10 bases between. CDR1 and CDR2 from the germline V gene are SGHRS and YFSETQ. The CDR3 sequence is 12 residues long. CDR3 nucleotides: TGCGCCAGCAGCTCAGGGGAGGGCGAGCAGTACTTC. Translated: CASSSGEGEQYF.

As for this clonotype: Since a much larger clone is just one base distant, this may be a read error. The rearrangement uses TRBV10-3 and TRBJ2-1; TRBD2 might be the D (6 bases). The CDR3 is 15 amino acids. The germline V and J ends were trimmed by 3 bases and 4 bases, with 13 bases remaining between them. From germline, CDR1 is ENHRY and CDR2 SYGVKD. CDR3 coding DNA: TGTGCCATCAGTGATGGGGGGAGTGTTTACAATGAGCAGTTCTTC. The encoded protein is CAISDGGSVYNEQFF.

The sample holds one count of this clonotype. The chain combines TRBV30 with TRBJ2-3, with unresolved D. The end of the DNA aligns better with TRBJ1-5, so the J call may be wrong. Germline V lookup: CDR1 GTSNPN, CDR2 SVGIG (reference sequence). The CDR3 contains 13 residues. CDR3 in amino acids: CAWKTGSADTQHF. The CDR3 DNA reads TGTGCCTGGAAGACGGGAAGCGCAGATACGCAGCATTTT.

This clonotype was counted at least ten times. The gene calls are TRBV5-7 and TRBJ2-7; weak D call: TRBD1 (5 bases). TRBV5-7 is an ORF; its function is uncertain. There are 16 residues in the CDR3. Deletions cut 0 bases from V and 2 bases from J, with 15 bases between. The CDR3 region has the DNA TGTGCCAGCAGCTTGGAAATAACAGGAAAGGCCTACGAGCAGTACTTC. This encodes CASSLEITGKAYEQYF.

Note on this clonotype: A junction boundary mismatches the germline segment, possibly from a read error. The V gene is TRBV11-2, the J gene TRBJ2-5; possibly TRBD2 for D (5 bases). The CDR3 is 16 amino acids. CDR1 and CDR2 (germline): SGHAT, FQNNGV. The DNA of the CDR3 is TGTGCCAGCAGCTACTCCCGCGGTAGCGAGAGAGAGACCCATTACTTC. Translated: CASSYSRGSERETHYF.

This clonotype has ten or more counts. The chain joins TRBV20-1 to TRBJ1-5; D may be TRBD1 (5 bases). This CDR3 has 15 residues. In germline, CDR1 is DFQATT, CDR2 SNEGSKA (reference sequence). Trimming cost V 4 bases and J 7 bases, with 20 bases left between them. The CDR3 loop reads CSANTGFGGRQPQHF. CDR3 DNA sequence: TGCAGTGCTAATACAGGCTTTGGGGGACGGCAGCCCCAGCATTTT.

This clonotype has at least ten counts. The chain is built from TRBV12-3 or TRBV12-4 and TRBJ2-2, with D possibly TRBD1 on 5 matching bases. The CDR3 is made up of 14 amino acids. V was clipped by 5 bases and J by 2 bases, with 9 bases between them. In nucleotides, the CDR3 is TGTGCCAGCAGTCTCCAGGGAAACACCGGGGAGCTGTTTTTT. Its protein is CASSLQGNTGELFF.

As concerns this clonotype: The junction does not match germline at one end; this may be a read error. The chain uses TRBV4-2 and TRBJ1-3; possible D gene TRBD1, 5 bases. Germline V gives CDR1 LGHNA, CDR2 YNFKEQ. The CDR3 runs to 17 residues. The CDR3 loop reads CAGSQDGDSRAGNTIYF. In DNA, the CDR3 is TGTGCCGGCAGTCAAGATGGGGACTCGAGAGCGGGAAACACCATATATTTT.

This clonotype was recorded once. This CDR3 fails to terminate in the conserved phenylalanine or tryptophan, so it likely reflects a read error. No DNA is shown, since the ends of the CDR3 on it are uncertain; the CDR3 is the one TCRdb lists. This chain links TRBV11-2 with TRBJ1-1. The CDR3 length is 11 residues, termini included. Germline V gene sequence: CDR1 SGHAT, CDR2 FQNNGV. The CDR3 spells CTSSFGGKDYR.

Note on this clonotype: It is likely a read error, because the conserved phenylalanine at the end of the CDR3 is missing. The V gene is TRBV12-3 or TRBV12-4, the J gene TRBJ2-3; D ambiguous. CDR3 length: 14 amino acids. The germline V and J ends were trimmed by 5 bases and 3 bases, with 12 bases remaining between them. The CDR3 nucleotides are TGTGCCAGCAGTCACGAAGGGAAAACAGATACGCAGTATTTA. It is translated as CASSHEGKTDTQYL.

This clonotype was detected once. In this CDR3 the conserved last residue, phenylalanine or tryptophan, is missing, so a read error is likely. The DNA is omitted, as the CDR3 cannot be located on it reliably, and the CDR3 follows TCRdb's listing. V and J are TRBV28 and TRBJ2-1; the table assigns TRBD2, which was not confirmed against the DNA. The germline CDR1 and CDR2 sequences are MDHEN and SYDVKM. Termini included, the CDR3 measures 15 amino acids. CDR3 in amino acids: CASSLETSGRDEHFL.